Following are 8 T cell receptor beta chains from one sample sequenced in a study of blood T cell repertoires in COVID-19. The protocol was immunoSEQ multiplex PCR, while the TCRdb copy is restricted to in-frame clones and leaves out a portion. The sample shows under 200,000 clones, 80% to 90% of them seen only once. Source material: PBMCs or T cells enriched from blood (not recorded which). The receptors were sampled from a woman in her fifties or sixties in a cohort exposed to, infected with or recovered from COVID-19 (not recorded which).

This clone was detected a few times. V and J are TRBV2 and TRBJ2-7, with TRBD1 matching 10 bases. This CDR3 has 15 amino acids. Germline assignment: CDR1 SNHLY and CDR2 FYNNEI. Losses at the gene ends were 6 bases for V and 4 bases for J; bases not matched to a gene: 9. DNA for the CDR3: TGTGCCAGCAGATTAGAGGGACAGGGGTTGTACGAGCAGTACTTC. Translating gives CASRLEGQGLYEQYF.

The chain is built from TRBV29-1 and TRBJ2-7; 9 bases are a match to TRBD1. The CDR3 runs to 14 residues. V was pared by 6 bases and J by 1 base, with 7 bases of the junction left unmatched. Germline V lookup: CDR1 SQVTM, CDR2 ANQGSEA. The CDR3: CSVGTGWGSYEQYF. In DNA form, the CDR3 reads TGCAGCGTGGGGACAGGGTGGGGGTCCTACGAGCAGTACTTC.

The chain uses TRBV5-1 and TRBJ1-1; 7 nucleotides align to TRBD1. The CDR3 has 14 residues. The V and J ends lost 4 bases and 3 bases, in that order; junction bases with no gene match: 6. Germline CDR1 is SGHRS and CDR2 is YFSETQ. The CDR3 DNA is TGCGCCAGCAGCCCGACAGGGATGGACACTGAAGCTTTCTTT. Residues: CASSPTGMDTEAFF.

V usage is TRBV11-3 and J usage is TRBJ1-1; D perhaps matches TRBD1 (6 bases). Trimming pared 5 bases from V and 3 bases from J, leaving 10 bases between. Germline V lookup: CDR1 SGHNT, CDR2 YENEEA. This CDR3 is built from 13 residues. The CDR3 here is CASSVKGDTEAFF. CDR3 DNA: TGTGCCAGCAGCGTTAAGGGGGACACTGAAGCTTTCTTT.

In regard to this clone: Other nucleotide sequences in the sample specify the same CDR3. This chain links TRBV29-1 with TRBJ1-3, with D hard to call. Trimming cost V 6 bases and J 0 bases, with 6 bases left between them. Looked up from germline, CDR1 is SQVTM and CDR2 is ANQGSEA. The CDR3 has 12 residues. For the CDR3, the DNA is TGCAGCGTCCGGAGCTCTGGAAACACCATATATTTT. Amino acids: CSVRSSGNTIYF.

The chain joins TRBV7-9 to TRBJ1-3; TRBD1 is a possible D gene (6 bases). CDR1 is SEHNR, CDR2 FQNEAQ, per germline (reference sequence). V was trimmed by 3 bases and J by 1 base, leaving 19 bases between them. This CDR3 has 18 amino acids. In DNA, the CDR3 is TGTGCCAGCAGCTTGGACCGGGACAAAATTCAGTCTGGAAACACCATATATTTT. Its protein product is CASSLDRDKIQSGNTIYF.

V and J are TRBV7-2 and TRBJ2-2; 7 bases map to TRBD1. Germline V gene lookup returns CDR1 SGHTA and CDR2 FQGNSA. This CDR3 has 16 amino acids. The V gene end was trimmed by 2 bases and the J gene end by 1 base; junction bases not matched to a gene: 4. CDR3 DNA: TGTGCCAGCAGCTTAAGGGCAGGGGGGAACACCGGGGAGCTGTTTTTT. Translation: CASSLRAGGNTGELFF.

The J gene is TRBJ1-1, the V gene TRBV6-5, with TRBD1 matching 7 bases. This CDR3 is 15 amino acids long. Trimming at V came to 5 bases and at J to 0 bases, leaving 6 bases not matched to a gene. Germline CDR1 MNHEY, CDR2 SVGAGI. The CDR3 DNA is TGTGCCAGCAGTACCCAGACAGGGTTGAACACTGAAGCTTTCTTT. Translation gives CASSTQTGLNTEAFF.